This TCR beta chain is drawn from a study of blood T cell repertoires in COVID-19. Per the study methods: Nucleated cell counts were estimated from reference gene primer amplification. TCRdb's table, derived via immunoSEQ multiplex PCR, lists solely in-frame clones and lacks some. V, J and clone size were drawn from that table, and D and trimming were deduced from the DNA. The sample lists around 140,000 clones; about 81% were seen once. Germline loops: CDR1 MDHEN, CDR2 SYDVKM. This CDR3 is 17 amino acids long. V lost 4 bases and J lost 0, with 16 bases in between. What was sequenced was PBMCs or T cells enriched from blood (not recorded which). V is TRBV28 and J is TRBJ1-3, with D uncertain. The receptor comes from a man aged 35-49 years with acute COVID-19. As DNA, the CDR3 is TGTGCCAGCAGTTCACCCCATGGCGGATACTCTGGAAACACCATATATTTT. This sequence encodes CASSSPHGGYSGNTIYF.